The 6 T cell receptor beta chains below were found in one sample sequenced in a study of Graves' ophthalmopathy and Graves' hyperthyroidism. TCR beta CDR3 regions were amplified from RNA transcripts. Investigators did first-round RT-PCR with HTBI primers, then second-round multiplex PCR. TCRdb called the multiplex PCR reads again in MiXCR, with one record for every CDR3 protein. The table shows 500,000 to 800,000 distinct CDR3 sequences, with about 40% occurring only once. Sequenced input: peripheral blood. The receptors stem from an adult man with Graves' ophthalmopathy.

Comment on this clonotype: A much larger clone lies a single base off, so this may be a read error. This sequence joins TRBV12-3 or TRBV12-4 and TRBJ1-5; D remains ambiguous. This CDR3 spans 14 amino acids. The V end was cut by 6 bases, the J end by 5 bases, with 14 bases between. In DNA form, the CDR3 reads TGTGCCAGCAGCTCAATTCGGACCGATCAGCCCCAGCATTTT. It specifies CASSSIRTDQPQHF.

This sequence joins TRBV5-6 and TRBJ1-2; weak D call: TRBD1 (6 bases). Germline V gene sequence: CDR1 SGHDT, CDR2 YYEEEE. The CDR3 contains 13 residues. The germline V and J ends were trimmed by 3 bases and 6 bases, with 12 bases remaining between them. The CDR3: CASSSQDSHGYTF. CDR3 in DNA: TGTGCCAGCAGCTCACAGGACAGCCATGGCTACACCTTC.

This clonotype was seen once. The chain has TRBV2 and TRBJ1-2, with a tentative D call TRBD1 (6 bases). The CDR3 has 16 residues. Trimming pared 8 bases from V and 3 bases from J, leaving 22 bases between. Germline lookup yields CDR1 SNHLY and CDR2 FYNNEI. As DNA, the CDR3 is TGTGCCAGCCGAGAATCGGCAGGGGAGAGCTACTATGGCTACACCTTC. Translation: CASRESAGESYYGYTF.

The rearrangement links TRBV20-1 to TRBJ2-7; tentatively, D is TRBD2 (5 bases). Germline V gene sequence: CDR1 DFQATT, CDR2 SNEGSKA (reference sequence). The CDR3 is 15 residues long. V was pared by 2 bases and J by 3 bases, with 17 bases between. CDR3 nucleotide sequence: TGCAGTGCTAGACCCTTCGGGAATTTGGGCTACGAGCAGTACTTC. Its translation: CSARPFGNLGYEQYF.

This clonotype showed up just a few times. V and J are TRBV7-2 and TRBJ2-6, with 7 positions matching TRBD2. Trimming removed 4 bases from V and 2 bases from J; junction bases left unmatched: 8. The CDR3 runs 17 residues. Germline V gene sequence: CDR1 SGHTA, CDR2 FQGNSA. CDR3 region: CASSSQGRGAGANVLTF. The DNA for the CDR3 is TGTGCCAGCAGCTCCCAGGGCCGGGGGGCTGGGGCCAACGTCCTGACTTTC.

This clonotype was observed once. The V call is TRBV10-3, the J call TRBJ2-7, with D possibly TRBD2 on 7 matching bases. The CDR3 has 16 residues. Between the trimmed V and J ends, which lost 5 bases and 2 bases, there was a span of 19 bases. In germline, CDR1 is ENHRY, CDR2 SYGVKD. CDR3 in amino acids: CAISLQGGGPTYEQYF. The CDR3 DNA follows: TGTGCCATCAGTCTACAAGGGGGGGGGCCCACCTACGAGCAGTACTTC.